The 32 T cell receptor beta chains presented below share a single source sample, sequenced in a study of cytomegalovirus exposure and HLA in healthy donors. In the PCR, 60 Vbeta and 13 Jbeta primers were used. Repertoires were generated with immunoSEQ multiplex PCR, while TCRdb's copy carries only in-frame clones and drops some. The table records approximately 97,000 clones, 73% of them present only once. The sequenced material came from PBMCs. The receptor set was obtained from a man aged 35 to 55 in good health and CMV-seronegative.

V is TRBV7-8 and J is TRBJ2-1; no clear D gene. Per germline, CDR1 SGHVS and CDR2 FQNEAQ. This CDR3 has 15 amino acids. V lost 2 bases and J lost 4, with 12 bases in between. The CDR3 spells CASSLSNSPYNEQFF. The DNA for the CDR3 is TGTGCCAGCAGCTTATCAAATAGCCCTTACAATGAGCAGTTCTTC. The full variable domain, rest sourced from reference TRBV7-8 and TRBJ2-1, is GAGVSQSPRYKVAKRGQDVALRCDPISGHVSLFWYQQALGQGPEFLTYFQNEAQLDKSGLPSDRFFAERPEGSVSTLKIQRTQQEDSAVYLCASSLSNSPYNEQFFGPGTRLTVL.

A single count supports this clone. The chain employs TRBV19 and TRBJ2-3, with a possible D match to TRBD2 (7 bases). Germline V gene sequence: CDR1 LNHDA, CDR2 SQIVND (reference sequence). The germline V and J ends were trimmed by 0 bases and 0 bases, with 19 bases remaining between them. This CDR3 comprises 19 residues. The chain's CDR3 is CASSIEGGALLGSTDTQYF. Here the CDR3 DNA reads TGTGCCAGTAGTATAGAGGGGGGGGCCCTTCTTGGCAGCACAGATACGCAGTATTTT.

This rearrangement joins TRBV6-1 to TRBJ2-2; D ambiguous. V lost 4 bases and J lost 7, with 16 bases in between. The CDR3 totals 15 residues. Germline CDR1 is MNHNS and CDR2 is SASEGT. CDR3 DNA sequence: TGTGCCAGCAGTGTCCGATTCGGGTTTGGCGGGGAGCTGTTTTTT. Its translation is CASSVRFGFGGELFF.

The chain uses TRBV4-2 and TRBJ2-7; D possibly corresponds to TRBD2 (7 bases). Germline values: CDR1 LGHNA, CDR2 YNFKEQ. This CDR3 is built from 16 residues. Trimming cost V 0 bases and J 3 bases, with 15 bases left between them. CDR3 loop: CASSQELRGGFYEQYF. CDR3 DNA: TGTGCCAGCAGCCAAGAATTGAGGGGGGGATTCTACGAGCAGTACTTC.

This chain links TRBV4-2 with TRBJ2-1, with D hard to call. V was shortened by 3 bases and J by 5 bases, with 11 bases between the two germline ends. Germline V gene lookup returns CDR1 LGHNA and CDR2 YNFKEQ. The length of the CDR3 is 14 residues. CDR3 residues: CASSQAKRHNEQFF. The CDR3 DNA follows: TGTGCCAGCAGCCAGGCTAAGCGCCACAATGAGCAGTTCTTC.

This rearrangement joins TRBV7-2 to TRBJ1-1; possibly TRBD1 for D (6 bases). In germline, CDR1 is SGHTA, CDR2 FQGNSA. Trimming removed 3 bases from V and 8 bases from J, with 13 bases in between. The CDR3 is made up of 13 amino acids. The CDR3 nucleotides read TGTGCCAGCAGCTTTTCTACAGGGCAAGAAGCTTTCTTT. Protein: CASSFSTGQEAFF.

V and J are TRBV7-8 and TRBJ2-6; no definite D call. The CDR3 is 18 residues long. Between the trimmed V and J ends, which lost 4 bases and 0 bases, there was a span of 16 bases. Germline CDR1 SGHVS, CDR2 FQNEAQ. CDR3: CASSSRQRMLSGANVLTF. In DNA form, the CDR3 reads TGTGCCAGCAGCTCCCGCCAGCGAATGCTCTCTGGGGCCAACGTCCTGACTTTC.

The chain employs TRBV4-1 and TRBJ2-3, with D perhaps matching TRBD2 (6 bases). V was cut by 4 bases and J by 2 bases, with 19 bases left in between. Germline loops: CDR1 MGHRA, CDR2 YSYEKL. The CDR3 has 17 residues. The CDR3 bases are TGCGCCAGCAGCCGAGGATTTGGGGCGGGGTACACAGATACGCAGTATTTT. It specifies CASSRGFGAGYTDTQYF.

The chain recombines TRBV6-1 with TRBJ2-7; 9 bases agree with TRBD1. After removal of 5 bases from V and 6 bases from J, the junction contained 8 bases not matched to a gene. The CDR3 is made up of 14 amino acids. Germline V gene sequence: CDR1 MNHNS, CDR2 SASEGT. The CDR3 is CASSNTGGGGEQYF. The CDR3 bases are TGTGCCAGCAGTAACACAGGGGGCGGCGGCGAGCAGTACTTC.

V gene TRBV25-1 combines with J gene TRBJ2-7; 9 nucleotides agree with TRBD1. The CDR3 spans 13 residues. The germline CDR1 and CDR2 sequences are MGHDK and SYGVNS. Trimming cost V 7 bases and J 5 bases; bases outside gene matches: 6. CDR3 in amino acids: CASTGTGFHEQYF. CDR3 DNA sequence: TGTGCCAGCACAGGGACAGGGTTCCACGAGCAGTACTTC.

This clone has a handful of counts. The V gene is TRBV5-1, the J gene TRBJ1-1, with 8 bases that match TRBD1. Trimming removed 4 bases from V and 8 bases from J; junction bases left unmatched: 4. The V gene's germline CDR1 is SGHRS and CDR2 YFSETQ. The CDR3 runs 12 residues. Here the CDR3 DNA reads TGCGCCAGCAGCGGTAGGACAGGGGAAGCTTTCTTT. The encoded protein is CASSGRTGEAFF.

The chain joins TRBV5-1 to TRBJ1-6; 7 bases are a match to TRBD1. Trimming cost V 2 bases and J 7 bases; bases outside gene matches: 3. The CDR3 length is 14 residues. CDR1 and CDR2 from the germline V gene are SGHRS and YFSETQ. Here the CDR3 reads CASSLGTENSPLHF. CDR3 DNA: TGCGCCAGCAGCTTAGGGACAGAAAATTCACCCCTCCACTTT. The full variable domain, with the rest looked up from reference TRBV5-1 and TRBJ1-6, is KAGVTQTPRYLIKTRGQQVTLSCSPISGHRSVSWYQQTPGQGLQFLFEYFSETQRNKGNFPGRFSGRQFSNSRSEMNVSTLELGDSALYLCASSLGTENSPLHFGNGTRLTVT.

This chain links TRBV4-2 with TRBJ1-2; D gene ambiguous. Per germline, CDR1 LGHNA and CDR2 YNFKEQ. V was pared by 4 bases and J by 2 bases, with 11 bases between. This CDR3 comprises 14 residues. This CDR3 reads CASSPARSNYGYTF. DNA for the CDR3: TGTGCCAGCAGCCCTGCGAGGAGCAACTATGGCTACACCTTC.

This chain uses TRBV18 with TRBJ2-1; D unresolved. Germline CDR1 is KGHSH and CDR2 is LQKENI. V gave up 4 bases and J gave up 6 bases, with 10 bases separating them. This CDR3 has 13 amino acids. As DNA, the CDR3 is TGTGCCAGCTCACGACCCAGGCTCAATGAGCAGTTCTTC. Its translation: CASSRPRLNEQFF.

The chain is built from TRBV7-9 and TRBJ2-7; 9 nucleotides line up with TRBD1. The trim removed 6 bases at V and 2 bases at J, leaving 14 bases unmatched. Germline V lookup: CDR1 SEHNR, CDR2 FQNEAQ (reference sequence). The CDR3 consists of 17 residues. CDR3 in amino acids: CASSYLEGQGSPYEQYF. The CDR3 DNA sequence: TGTGCCAGCAGTTATCTAGAGGGACAGGGATCCCCCTACGAGCAGTACTTC. The variable domain in full, with the rest retrieved from reference TRBV7-9 and TRBJ2-7, is DTGVSQNPRHKITKRGQNVTFRCDPISEHNRLYWYRQTLGQGPEFLTYFQNEAQLEKSRLLSDRFSAERPKGSFSTLEIQRTEQGDSAMYLCASSYLEGQGSPYEQYFGPGTRLTVT.

V gene TRBV2 combines with J gene TRBJ1-2; the match to TRBD1 covers 8 bases. Trimming removed 5 bases from V and 4 bases from J; junction bases left unmatched: 6. The CDR3 extends over 14 amino acids. Germline CDR1 reads SNHLY; CDR2 reads FYNNEI. CDR3 nucleotides: TGTGCCAGCAGTCAGACAGGGGCCAGCTATGGCTACACCTTC. This translates into CASSQTGASYGYTF.

Only one count was recorded for this clone. The chain employs TRBV2 and TRBJ1-2; a weak D match, TRBD1 (6 bases). CDR3 length: 14 residues. Germline V gene sequence: CDR1 SNHLY, CDR2 FYNNEI. V was shortened by 2 bases and J by 3 bases, with 10 bases between the two germline ends. CDR3 in DNA: TGTGCCAGCAGTGAATTCAGGGGCGACTATGGCTACACCTTC. Translated, it gives CASSEFRGDYGYTF.

As for this clone: A single base separates this from a much larger clone, so it may be a read error. The chain uses TRBV28 and TRBJ2-1, with 11 bases fitting TRBD2. Germline V gene sequence: CDR1 MDHEN, CDR2 SYDVKM. This CDR3 region has 14 residues. Unmatched junction bases numbered 1, after V lost 5 bases and J lost 4 bases. CDR3 loop: CASSVAGGYNEQFF. The CDR3 coding sequence is TGTGCCAGCAGTGTAGCGGGGGGGTACAATGAGCAGTTCTTC.

The chain employs TRBV18 and TRBJ2-5; maybe TRBD1 (6 bases). The CDR3 runs 14 residues. The V gene's germline CDR1 is KGHSH and CDR2 LQKENI. V lost 8 bases to trimming and J lost 4 bases, with 17 bases between them. The CDR3 loop is CASRPSTGPETQYF. CDR3 sequence (DNA): TGTGCCAGCCGACCATCGACAGGCCCAGAGACCCAGTACTTC. Supplemented by reference TRBV18 and TRBJ2-5, the full variable domain reads NAGVMQNPRHLVRRRGQEARLRCSPMKGHSHVYWYRQLPEEGLKFMVYLQKENIIDESGMPKERFSAEFPKEGPSILRIQQVVRGDSAAYFCASRPSTGPETQYFGPGTRLLVL.

The gene calls are TRBV7-2 and TRBJ1-2; 8 nucleotides match TRBD1. Germline-derived CDR1 and CDR2 are SGHTA and FQGNSA. This CDR3 comprises 13 residues. The trim removed 5 bases at V and 8 bases at J, leaving 7 bases unmatched. In DNA form, the CDR3 reads TGTGCCAGCAGCCGCCTGGACAGGGCGGGCTACACCTTC. This encodes CASSRLDRAGYTF.

The V and J genes are TRBV6-5 and TRBJ2-3; D unresolved. The V end was cut by 6 bases, the J end by 5 bases, with 12 bases between. This CDR3 spans 13 amino acids. Germline V gene sequence: CDR1 MNHEY, CDR2 SVGAGI. CDR3 DNA: TGTGCCAGCAGCGGCAGCGAGGTAGATACGCAGTATTTT. Protein sequence: CASSGSEVDTQYF.

V usage is TRBV2 and J usage is TRBJ1-5; 7 bases are shared with TRBD1. With 6 bases clipped from V and 1 base from J, the junction kept 6 bases outside the gene matches. Germline V gene lookup returns CDR1 SNHLY and CDR2 FYNNEI. This CDR3 is 15 amino acids long. The CDR3 loop is CASRAETGSNQPQHF. CDR3 nucleotide sequence: TGTGCCAGCAGGGCGGAGACAGGGAGCAATCAGCCCCAGCATTTT.

The chain carries TRBV5-1 and TRBJ1-3; TRBD1 matches at 8 bases. CDR3 size: 15 residues. The V gene's germline CDR1 is SGHRS and CDR2 YFSETQ. V was pared by 4 bases and J by 4 bases, with 7 bases of the junction left unmatched. CDR3 coding DNA: TGCGCCAGCAGCGTTGCAGGGGGCCCAGGAAACACCATATATTTT. Protein: CASSVAGGPGNTIYF.

As regards this clone: No conserved phenylalanine or tryptophan is present at the end of the CDR3, so a read error is the likely explanation. The chain joins TRBV5-6 to TRBJ1-5; D unresolved. Germline V gene sequence: CDR1 SGHDT, CDR2 YYEEEE. V gave up 0 bases and J gave up 3 bases, with 7 bases separating them. This CDR3 is built from 14 residues. In DNA form, the CDR3 reads TGTGCCAGCAGCTTGGGACTCCACAATCAGCCCCAGCATGTT. This codes for CASSLGLHNQPQHV.

This clone was detected only once. The junction departs from the called germline gene at one end, perhaps through a read error. The CDR3 is CAWENDRNAGELFF. The CDR3 nucleotides read TGTGCCTGGGAGAACGACAGGAACGCCGGGGAGCTGTTTTTT. This chain links TRBV30 with TRBJ2-2; perhaps TRBD1 as D (6 bases). CDR3 length equals 14 residues. Germline V gene data show CDR1 as GTSNPN and CDR2 as SVGIG (reference sequence).

The chain carries TRBV5-1 and TRBJ2-2, with 11 bases matching TRBD2. CDR1 SGHRS and CDR2 YFSETQ come from the germline V gene. This CDR3 comprises 17 residues. With V trimmed by 5 bases and J by 7 bases, 13 bases remained unmatched. DNA of the CDR3: TGCGCCAGCAGTTTTTTTTTACTAGCGGGGGAAGTCGGGGAGCTGTTTTTT. Encoded protein: CASSFFLLAGEVGELFF.

The CDR3, as DNA: TGTGCCAGCTCACTCACGGACCGGGGGGGCTACACCTTC. Protein product: CASSLTDRGGYTF. The chain joins TRBV18 to TRBJ1-2; D is perhaps TRBD1 (5 bases). The CDR3 has 13 residues. V was shortened by 4 bases and J by 8 bases, with 14 bases between the two germline ends. CDR1 is KGHSH and CDR2 is LQKENI in the germline V gene.

The chain recombines TRBV18 with TRBJ2-7; 7 bases match TRBD1. The V and J ends lost 4 bases and 4 bases, in that order; junction bases with no gene match: 7. Germline-derived CDR1 and CDR2 are KGHSH and LQKENI. There are 14 residues in the CDR3. DNA of the CDR3: TGTGCCAGCTCACTGGGGACAGATCGATACGAGCAGTACTTC. Translated, it gives CASSLGTDRYEQYF.

This rearrangement joins TRBV6-5 to TRBJ2-7, with 8 nucleotides matching TRBD1. J was trimmed by 9 bases and V by 6 bases; bases with no gene match: 10. The length of the CDR3 is 13 residues. Germline loops: CDR1 MNHEY, CDR2 SVGAGI. The DNA for the CDR3 is TGTGCCAGCAGCAAACCGACAGGGGAAGGGCAGTACTTC. Its protein product is CASSKPTGEGQYF.

This clone was seen only once. The chain has TRBV10-3 and TRBJ2-5, with 9 bases lining up with TRBD1. Germline assignment: CDR1 ENHRY and CDR2 SYGVKD. CDR3 length: 14 amino acids. The junction had 7 bases not matched to a gene; V was cut back by 6 bases and J by 5 bases. The CDR3 DNA reads TGTGCCATCAGGGACAGGGGAGCTAGGGAGACCCAGTACTTC. It translates to CAIRDRGARETQYF.

The chain uses TRBV7-9 and TRBJ2-2, with 9 bases aligning to TRBD1. The ends lost 6 bases at V and 7 bases at J; junction bases unmatched: 3. The CDR3 extends over 13 amino acids. Germline CDR1 reads SEHNR; CDR2 reads FQNEAQ (reference sequence). The CDR3 nucleotides read TGTGCCAGCAGGGACAGGGGAATCGGGGAGCTGTTTTTT. Residues: CASRDRGIGELFF.

This clone was counted a single time. The CDR3 region has the DNA TGTGCCAGCAGCTTAGGCGGATTGCGGGGGCGCTACGAGCAGTACTTC. Translated, it gives CASSLGGLRGRYEQYF. The rearrangement links TRBV7-2 to TRBJ2-7, with D perhaps TRBD2 (7 bases). The CDR3 totals 16 residues. Germline lookup yields CDR1 SGHTA and CDR2 FQGNSA. V gave up 1 base and J gave up 3 bases, with 16 bases separating them.